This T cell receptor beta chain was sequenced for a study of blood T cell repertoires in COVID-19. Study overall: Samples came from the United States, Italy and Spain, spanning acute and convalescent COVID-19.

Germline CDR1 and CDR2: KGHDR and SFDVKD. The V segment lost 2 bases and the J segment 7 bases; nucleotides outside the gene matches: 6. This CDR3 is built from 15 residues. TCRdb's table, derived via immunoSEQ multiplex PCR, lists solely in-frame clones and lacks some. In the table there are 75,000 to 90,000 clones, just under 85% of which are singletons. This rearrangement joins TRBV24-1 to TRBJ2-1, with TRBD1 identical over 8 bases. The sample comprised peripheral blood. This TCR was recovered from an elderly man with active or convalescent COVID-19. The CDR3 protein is CATSDSTGVGNEQFF. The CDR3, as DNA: TGTGCCACCAGTGATTCGACAGGGGTTGGGAATGAGCAGTTCTTC.